This T cell receptor beta chain was retrieved from a study of vaccination and CD4 T cells after COVID-19. The germline V and J ends were trimmed by 1 base and 7 bases, with 11 bases remaining between them. Per the germline V gene, CDR1 is DFQATT and CDR2 is SNEGSKA (reference sequence). The CDR3 has 13 amino acids. Cultured CD4+ T-cell DNA underwent Oncomine TCR Beta short-read sequencing. A single record per CDR3 protein comes from TCRdb applying MiXCR to the PCR reads. The sample carries roughly 11,000 distinct CDR3 sequences, under 85% recorded once. As for treatment: 10-day PBMC culture with coronavirus spike peptide pools or control peptides (ViraFEST assay). PBMCs, plated at 2 million to 2.5 million per well, were grown in the presence of roughly 9.8 IU/ml IL-2 and 10 ug/ml peptide pools. Once cultured 10 days, CD4+ T cells underwent isolation by negative selection. To note about this clonotype: Its target is unknown.

The clonotype originates from a human donor who had recovered from COVID-19. Material for sequencing was CD4+ T cells from blood, cultured in vitro. This chain links TRBV20-1 with TRBJ1-5, with D hard to call. CDR3 region: CSARVGMWQPQHF. CDR3 nucleotide sequence: TGCAGTGCTAGAGTCGGGATGTGGCAGCCCCAGCATTTT.